Listed below are T cell receptor beta chains from one sample, sequenced in a study of T-cell reconstitution after alpha-beta-depleted transplantation in children. TCRdb redid the calling of the PCR reads with MiXCR, one entry per CDR3 protein. The sample has 640,000 or so distinct CDR3 sequences; roughly 17% are singletons. The starting material was PBMCs from the stem cell graft donor, obtained from the stem cell graft. The receptors were sampled from a human donor who donated a stem cell graft to a child with acute myeloid leukemia. Each CDR3 is given with its conserved first and last residue. A D gene is named only where the DNA matches it firmly. Not every row has a clone size; where given, it reads once, few, many or a size class.

abundance	d_gene	v_gene	j_gene	CDR3nt	CDR3aa
many	-	TRBV12-3/TRBV12-4	TRBJ1-2	TGTGCCAGCAGTCGACGCGGGGGGCCGAGCTATGGCTACACCTTC	CASSRRGGPSYGYTF
few	TRBD1	TRBV7-2	TRBJ1-6	TGTGCCAGCAGCGTAGCCGGGACAGTAGATAATTCACCCCTCCACTTT	CASSVAGTVDNSPLHF
many	TRBD1	TRBV20-1	TRBJ2-7	TGCAGTGCTAGCCCCCGACAGGGGGTTTACGAGCAGTACTTC	CSASPRQGVYEQYF
many	TRBD1	TRBV12-3/TRBV12-4	TRBJ2-7	TGTGCCAGCAGTTTGGACAGGGGCGAGCAGTACTTC	CASSLDRGEQYF
few	-	TRBV5-1	TRBJ2-1	TGCGCCAGCAGCTCCATACAGGGCAATGAGCAGTTCTTC	CASSSIQGNEQFF
-	-	TRBV5-1	TRBJ1-4	TGCGCCAGCAGCTTGGGGGACCCAAATGAAAAACTGTTTTTT	CASSLGDPNEKLFF
-	-	TRBV7-9	TRBJ2-3	TGTGCCAGCATCCCCCCGCTAGTAGCAGATACGCAGTATTTT	CASIPPLVADTQYF
-	-	TRBV12-3/TRBV12-4	TRBJ2-3	TGTGCCAGCACCCTCAACCCCCGAAGCACAGATACGCAGTATTTT	CASTLNPRSTDTQYF
-	-	TRBV25-1	TRBJ1-3	TGTGCCAGCAGTGACAGAAACTCTGGAAACACCATATATTTT	CASSDRNSGNTIYF
-	-	TRBV7-2	TRBJ1-4	TGTGCCAGCAGCTTAGGGGTAGGGGCCCTAGGTGAAAAACTGTTTTTT	CASSLGVGALGEKLFF
few	-	TRBV30	TRBJ1-6	TGTGCCTCCGGACCGGGGTGGGATTCACCCCTCCACTTT	CASGPGWDSPLHF
many	-	TRBV29-1	TRBJ2-1	TGCAGCGTTGAACCGGGTCTAGACTACAATGAGCAGTTCTTC	CSVEPGLDYNEQFF
many	-	TRBV12-3/TRBV12-4	TRBJ2-5	TGTGCCAGCAGTTTCAGGATACGAGGGAAAGAGACCCAGTACTTC	CASSFRIRGKETQYF
many	-	TRBV5-5	TRBJ2-5	TGTGCCAGCAGCAGGACAGCCGGACAAGAGACCCAGTACTTC	CASSRTAGQETQYF
many	TRBD2	TRBV29-1	TRBJ2-3	TGCAGCGTTGAAGAAGGCGGGGGGGTTCAGGATACGCAGTATTTT	CSVEEGGGVQDTQYF
many	-	TRBV20-1	TRBJ2-7	TGCAGTGCCCTAGACGGGACATCGCCAGACTACGAGCAGTACTTC	CSALDGTSPDYEQYF
many	TRBD2	TRBV29-1	TRBJ2-3	TGCAGCGTTGAGGCTAGCGGGGGGCAGTATTTT	CSVEASGGQYF
-	-	TRBV11-1	TRBJ2-7	TGTGCCAGCAGCTTTCCGGCAGGACAATACGAGCAGTACTTC	CASSFPAGQYEQYF
many	-	TRBV6-1	TRBJ1-5	TGTGCCAGCAGCTCCGCCCCCGGGACTAATCAGCCCCAGCATTTT	CASSSAPGTNQPQHF
-	-	TRBV6-2/TRBV6-3	TRBJ2-2	TGTGCCAGCAATCCGGGGGCGGGCACCGGGGAGCTGTTTTTT	CASNPGAGTGELFF
many	-	TRBV29-1	TRBJ1-1	TGCAGCGTTGCGGTCCATACTGAAGCTTTCTTT	CSVAVHTEAFF
-	-	TRBV6-1	TRBJ2-5	TGTGCCAGCAGCGACAGCACGACGCCGGAGACCCAGTACTTC	CASSDSTTPETQYF
once	-	TRBV5-1	TRBJ2-1	TGCGCCAGGGCCCATAATGAGCAGTTCTTC	CARAHNEQFF
many	-	TRBV4-3	TRBJ2-7	TGCGCCAGCAGCCAAGATTTATACAGGGGAGGTTACGAGCAGTACTTC	CASSQDLYRGGYEQYF
-	TRBD1	TRBV27	TRBJ2-7	TGTGCCAGCAGAGCTCTGGGGACAGGGTCCTACGAGCAGTACTTC	CASRALGTGSYEQYF
-	TRBD2	TRBV15	TRBJ2-2	TGTGCCACCAGCAGATCGGCTAGCGGGGGGCCTGGCGGGGAGCTGTTTTTT	CATSRSASGGPGGELFF
many	-	TRBV6-5	TRBJ2-7	TGTGCCAGCAGTTACTGGAGGGCTACCTACGAAATCTTCTCCTACGAGCAGTACTTC	CASSYWRATYEIFSYEQYF
few	-	TRBV7-9	TRBJ2-7	TGTGCCAGCAGCTTAAAAGAATACGAGCAGTACTTC	CASSLKEYEQYF
few	TRBD1	TRBV20-1	TRBJ1-2	TGCAGTGCTAGAGACCTGCCTACAGGGGAAAGGGGCTACACCTTC	CSARDLPTGERGYTF
many	TRBD2	TRBV7-3	TRBJ2-3	TGTGCCAGCAGCTTAACCTCGACTAGCCCGCAGTATTTT	CASSLTSTSPQYF
-	-	TRBV12-3/TRBV12-4	TRBJ2-3	TGTGCCAGCAGTTCCGTTGGAGTCATAGATACGCAGTATTTT	CASSSVGVIDTQYF
few	-	TRBV6-5	TRBJ2-7	TGTGCCAGCAGTTACTTAGCCCGTGGAGCCGAGGAGCAGTACTTC	CASSYLARGAEEQYF
many	TRBD1	TRBV12-3/TRBV12-4	TRBJ1-1	TGTGCCAGCAGTTACAGGGGGCGAGGCACTGAAGCTTTCTTT	CASSYRGRGTEAFF
-	TRBD1	TRBV5-6	TRBJ1-2	TGTGCCAGCAGCTTGACAGGGGGTCGAGCTAACTATGGCTACACCTTC	CASSLTGGRANYGYTF
-	-	TRBV20-1	TRBJ1-2	TGCAGTGCTAGTCATCGAAGGCAGGGCCCAAACTATGGCTACACCTTC	CSASHRRQGPNYGYTF